This TCR beta chain was found in a study of CD8+ T cells in alopecia areata. General study points: Normal-skin resident alphabeta T cells also appear among scalp sample sequences. Because one nonresponder was included, the link of baseline CD8+ expansion to response is considered uncertain.

Indicated treatment: oral pan-JAK inhibitor, 5-10 mg twice daily. The CDR3 contains 13 residues. From germline, CDR1 is MGHDK and CDR2 SYGVNS. J was trimmed by 5 bases and V by 5 bases; bases with no gene match: 4. RNA, once extracted, was reverse transcribed into cDNA for use as the sequencing template. Assay used: immunoSEQ multiplex PCR; TCRdb lists only in-frame clones, some missing. The sample holds fewer than 150,000 clones, 58% seen once. Remarks on this clone: Its antigen is as yet unknown.

This material consisted of CD8+ T cells sorted from blood, taken at week 4, from a patient treated with tofacitinib. The source of this sequence is a human donor with alopecia areata. The rearrangement uses TRBV25-1 and TRBJ1-2, with 8 bases fitting TRBD1. CDR3: CASSLQGVYGYTF. In nucleotides, the CDR3 is TGTGCCAGCAGTCTACAGGGGGTATATGGCTACACCTTC.